This TCR beta chain was captured in a study of identical twins. Study-level points and caveats: Twin-shared out-of-frame alpha sequences showed excess low generation probability. While abundant cord blood beta clonotypes carried fewer insertions, memory repertoires showed no such pattern. The analysis was cross-sectional rather than longitudinal within donors.

Germline lookup yields CDR1 LGHNA and CDR2 YSLEER. V was clipped by 0 bases and J by 6 bases, with 8 bases between them. CDR3 length equals 14 residues. This clonotype occurred a few times. Its antigen remains unknown. TCRdb re-analysed the 5' RACE reads in MiXCR, keeping a single row per CDR3 protein. In the table there are 350,000 to 450,000 distinct CDR3 sequences, roughly 20% of which are singletons. The chain employs TRBV4-3 and TRBJ2-2, with a possible D match to TRBD1 (6 bases). Sequences were obtained from naive T cells sorted from blood. The clonotype originates from a man in his fifties or sixties in good health. The CDR3 coding sequence is TGCGCCAGCAGCCAAGATACAGGGCCCGGGGAGCTGTTTTTT. Residues: CASSQDTGPGELFF.